The table lists the clone carrying this T cell receptor (beta chain) with a count of one. Antigen specificity is unknown. The record originates from a study of OX40 agonist ivuxolimab in advanced cancers. Study as a whole: Intravenous ivuxolimab at 0.01 to 10 mg/kg was given to patients every 2 weeks.

Produced via immunoSEQ multiplex PCR; TCRdb's table is partial and in-frame only. The sample has approximately 70,000 clones; 65% to 90% are singletons. Trimming left V 8 bases short and J 0 bases short, with 6 bases between. CDR1 and CDR2 from the germline V gene are KGHSH and LQKENI. This CDR3 has 12 residues. Study findings and constraints: With doses of 0.1-3.0 mg/kg, partial responders showed among the lowest clonal expansion.

The source was CD4+ or CD8+ T cells sorted from blood, collected in a trial of the OX40 agonist ivuxolimab. This clonotype was obtained from an adult with an advanced solid tumor such as melanoma, head and neck, liver or kidney cancer. This rearrangement joins TRBV18 to TRBJ2-3; D unresolved. Here the CDR3 DNA reads TGTGCCAGCCCTACGAGCACAGATACGCAGTATTTT. Amino acids: CASPTSTDTQYF.